This T cell receptor beta chain was profiled in a study of blood T cells in healthy people across ages. Overall study findings and caveats: In older individuals, TCR beta diversity per million T cells was lower, falling roughly linearly with age.

The authors ran a second PCR of about 7 to 11 cycles using a sample-barcoded 5' primer and a J-beta primer mix. Template switching added a 12-random-nucleotide identifier to every cDNA molecule. TCRdb analysed the 5' RACE reads with MiXCR anew, one entry per CDR3 protein. The table includes some 1,500,000 distinct CDR3 sequences, under 55% detected once. On this clonotype itself: Antigen specificity is unknown.

Germline V gene sequence: CDR1 SEHNR, CDR2 FQNEAQ (reference sequence). The V end lost 0 bases, the J end lost 0 bases, and 11 bases lay between the germline ends. CDR3 length: 16 amino acids. The draw of peripheral blood yielded ten milliliters from each donor. The V and J genes are TRBV7-9 and TRBJ2-5; tentatively, D is TRBD2 (6 bases). The sequence derives from a woman in her late teens or twenties in good health. The sample consisted of blood. The CDR3 sequence is CASSLARGYHQETQYF. The CDR3 DNA sequence: TGTGCCAGCAGCTTAGCGCGGGGTTATCACCAAGAGACCCAGTACTTC.